Presented here are 27 T cell receptor beta chains from one specimen sequenced in a study of T-cell reconstitution after alpha-beta-depleted transplantation in children. No cognate antigen is known for these TCRs. Unique molecular identifiers were used to barcode this TCRbeta library. TCRdb reprocessed the PCR reads via MiXCR and lists one record per CDR3 protein. The table has 250,000 to 300,000 distinct CDR3 sequences, 6.5% to 9% seen once; the top ten hold 9.1%. General observations from the study: T-cell counts and diversity at one year post-transplant came mainly from newly produced T cells.

Sequencing was performed on peripheral blood, taken 360 days after TCRalphabeta/CD19-depleted stem cell transplant. These receptors all stem from a female patient aged 2-15 years who had a stem cell transplant for Fanconi anemia, so the T cells may come from the graft donor.

The sample holds many counts of this clonotype. The chain recombines TRBV9 with TRBJ2-2, with 13 bases identical to TRBD2. The trim removed 3 bases at V and 4 bases at J, leaving 3 bases unmatched. CDR1 SGDLS and CDR2 YYNGEE come from the germline V gene. This CDR3 comprises 16 residues. The DNA for the CDR3 is TGTGCCAGCAGCGCTACTAGCGGGGGGGCCACCGGGGAGCTGTTTTTT. Its translation: CASSATSGGATGELFF.

This clonotype was counted many times. The rearrangement joins TRBV4-2 to TRBJ2-7, with 10 bases fitting TRBD2. The germline V gene has CDR1 LGHNA and CDR2 YNFKEQ. V was clipped by 1 base and J by 5 bases; unmatched bases: 5. The CDR3 runs 15 residues. The CDR3 sequence is CASSQVLAGRDEQYF. The DNA for the CDR3 is TGTGCCAGCAGCCAAGTACTAGCGGGGAGGGACGAGCAGTACTTC.

Details on this clonotype: An end of the junction differs from the germline gene, which may be a read error. This chain joins TRBV7-3 and TRBJ2-1; 9 bases map to TRBD1. The germline V gene has CDR1 SGHTA and CDR2 FQGTGA. CDR3 size: 16 residues. CDR3 amino acids: CASSFSGTGLYNEQVF. Here the CDR3 DNA reads TGTGCCAGCAGTTTTTCCGGGACAGGGCTTTACAATGAGCAGGTCTTC.

This chain uses TRBV20-1 with TRBJ2-5; tentatively, D is TRBD1 or TRBD2 (5 bases each). The germline V gene encodes CDR1 DFQATT and CDR2 SNEGSKA (reference sequence). The ends were cut back, 6 bases at V and 7 bases at J, with 21 bases in the middle. The CDR3 extends over 14 amino acids. The CDR3 DNA reads TGCAGTGCAGTGGGACGGCCCACAGGTGGGACCCAGTACTTC. Protein sequence: CSAVGRPTGGTQYF.

This clonotype turned up a few times. This chain connects TRBV7-2 to TRBJ1-1; TRBD1 is a possible D gene (6 bases). Trimming removed 2 bases at V and 3 bases at J, with 7 bases between. Germline assignment: CDR1 SGHTA and CDR2 FQGNSA. The length of the CDR3 is 13 residues. The DNA for the CDR3 is TGTGCCAGCAGCTTACCAGGGGACACTGAAGCTTTCTTT. Its protein is CASSLPGDTEAFF.

The chain uses TRBV18 and TRBJ2-7; 10 nucleotides match TRBD1. V lost 0 bases, J lost 4 bases, and 6 bases stayed unmatched. The CDR3 sequence is 16 residues long. The germline V gene encodes CDR1 KGHSH and CDR2 LQKENI. The chain's CDR3 is CASSPPYGTGVYEQYF. The CDR3, as DNA: TGTGCCAGCTCACCACCGTACGGGACAGGGGTGTACGAGCAGTACTTC.

This chain links TRBV4-3 with TRBJ2-1; no clear D gene. The CDR3 sequence is 17 residues long. V dropped 0 bases and J dropped 2 bases, with 14 bases sitting between them. Looked up from germline, CDR1 is LGHNA and CDR2 is YSLEER. For the CDR3, the DNA is TGCGCCAGCAGCCAAGATTGGGAAGCGAGTCCCTACAATGAGCAGTTCTTC. Protein: CASSQDWEASPYNEQFF.

This clonotype was counted many times. The genes are TRBV6-4 and TRBJ2-1; 8 bases align to TRBD2. J was trimmed by 13 bases and V by 4 bases; bases with no gene match: 9. CDR1 and CDR2 (germline): MRHNA, SNTAGT. CDR3 length: 13 amino acids. Written as DNA, the CDR3 is TGTGCCAGCAGTGGGTTAGCGGGGCTATCCCAGTTCTTC. It yields the protein CASSGLAGLSQFF.

This clonotype has a count of ten or more. This sequence joins TRBV28 and TRBJ2-7, with a tentative D call TRBD1 (7 bases). The germline CDR1 and CDR2 sequences are MDHEN and SYDVKM. CDR3 length: 15 amino acids. V was pared by 1 base and J by 9 bases, with 19 bases between. CDR3 sequence: CASSLLRLQGGGQYF. DNA for the CDR3: TGTGCCAGCAGTTTATTACGCCTTCAGGGGGGCGGGCAGTACTTC.

This clonotype was detected a few times. The genes are TRBV12-3 or TRBV12-4 and TRBJ1-6, with 9 positions matching TRBD1. This CDR3 contains 17 residues. V lost 1 base to trimming and J lost 8 bases; unmatched junction nucleotides: 9. The CDR3 protein is CASSLGIRDRVDSPLHF. The CDR3 DNA sequence: TGTGCCAGCAGTTTAGGTATCCGGGACAGGGTTGATTCACCCCTCCACTTT.

At least ten counts were recorded for this clonotype. The rearrangement uses TRBV29-1 and TRBJ1-2; tentatively, D is TRBD1 (5 bases). This CDR3 region has 10 residues. The germline V gene has CDR1 SQVTM and CDR2 ANQGSEA. V shed 3 bases and J shed 8 bases, with 7 bases lying between them. In DNA, the CDR3 is TGCAGCGTTGATGGGGACGGCTACACCTTC. Protein product: CSVDGDGYTF. The full variable domain, with the rest looked up from reference TRBV29-1 and TRBJ1-2, is SAVISQKPSRDICQRGTSLTIQCQVDSQVTMMFWYRQQPGQSLTLIATANQGSEATYESGFVIDKFPISRPNLTFSTLTVSNMSPEDSSIYLCSVDGDGYTFGSGTRLTVV.

In its sample, this clonotype was seen many times. J is TRBJ1-1 and V is TRBV6-1, with unresolved D. The CDR3 totals 15 residues. In germline, CDR1 is MNHNS, CDR2 SASEGT. V dropped 7 bases and J dropped 3 bases, with 18 bases sitting between them. The CDR3 reads CASTLGPYTHTEAFF. CDR3 nucleotides: TGTGCCAGCACTCTAGGCCCATACACGCACACTGAAGCTTTCTTT.

V usage is TRBV3-1 and J usage is TRBJ2-7; D possibly matches TRBD1 or TRBD2 (6 bases each). The CDR3 totals 17 residues. Germline CDR1 reads LGHDT; CDR2 reads YNNKEL (reference sequence). The V end lost 2 bases, the J end lost 2 bases, and 19 bases lay between the germline ends. The CDR3 loop reads CASSQSGGWDAAYEQYF. The CDR3 nucleotides are TGTGCCAGCAGCCAATCCGGGGGCTGGGACGCAGCCTACGAGCAGTACTTC.

This clonotype showed up many times. This chain connects TRBV29-1 to TRBJ2-3, with 11 bases matching TRBD2. V shed 4 bases, J shed 2 bases, and the junction held 8 bases outside the gene matches. The CDR3 length is 16 residues. CDR1 and CDR2 from the germline V gene are SQVTM and ANQGSEA. CDR3 sequence reads: CSVGGASGGTTDTQYF. The CDR3 DNA reads TGCAGCGTTGGGGGGGCTAGCGGGGGGACCACAGATACGCAGTATTTT.

This clonotype has ten or more counts. V is TRBV28 and J is TRBJ2-4; 7 bases are shared with TRBD2. The CDR3 totals 12 residues. The V segment lost 1 base and the J segment 9 bases; nucleotides outside the gene matches: 0. Germline values: CDR1 MDHEN, CDR2 SYDVKM. The CDR3 is CASSLSGGIQYF. In nucleotides, the CDR3 is TGTGCCAGCAGTTTATCGGGAGGCATTCAGTACTTC.

A remark on this clonotype: A single base separates this from a much larger clone, so it may be a read error. The CDR3 does not end in the conserved phenylalanine or tryptophan, so this is likely a read error. This chain connects TRBV11-2 to TRBJ1-1; D unresolved. CDR1 is SGHAT, CDR2 FQNNGV, per germline. This CDR3 spans 14 amino acids. V was trimmed by 3 bases and J by 1 base, leaving 9 bases between them. This CDR3 is CASSFLQANTEAFL. The CDR3 DNA sequence: TGTGCCAGCAGCTTTTTGCAGGCGAACACTGAAGCTTTCCTT.

This clonotype was observed many times. CDR3 region: CASSLVSGLDEQFF. DNA of the CDR3: TGTGCCAGCAGCTTAGTATCAGGCCTGGATGAGCAGTTCTTC. V is TRBV7-9 and J is TRBJ2-1; D gene ambiguous. CDR1 SEHNR and CDR2 FQNEAQ come from the germline V gene (reference sequence). This CDR3 has 14 amino acids. V was shortened by 1 base and J by 8 bases, with 12 bases between the two germline ends.

The table lists this clonotype with many counts. The rearrangement links TRBV12-3 or TRBV12-4 to TRBJ1-5, with TRBD1 matching over 9 bases. CDR3 size: 14 residues. V lost 5 bases to trimming and J lost 6 bases; unmatched junction nucleotides: 5. The CDR3 here is CASSPGTGLQPQHF. As DNA, the CDR3 is TGTGCCAGCAGTCCAGGGACAGGGCTTCAGCCCCAGCATTTT.

This clonotype showed up many times. V and J are TRBV28 and TRBJ2-3; D call uncertain. V was trimmed by 11 bases and J by 4 bases, leaving 13 bases between them. The CDR3 consists of 12 residues. The V gene's germline CDR1 is MDHEN and CDR2 SYDVKM. CDR3 protein: CALDVAADTQYF. The CDR3 coding sequence is TGTGCCTTGGACGTCGCGGCAGATACGCAGTATTTT.

This clonotype was seen many times. V gene TRBV5-1 combines with J gene TRBJ1-6; tentative D call: TRBD1 (5 bases). CDR3 length equals 15 residues. Germline V gene sequence: CDR1 SGHRS, CDR2 YFSETQ. Trimming cost V 0 bases and J 9 bases, with 13 bases left between them. CDR3 sequence reads: CASSLARDLGSPLHF. The CDR3 DNA reads as TGCGCCAGCAGCTTGGCCCGGGACTTGGGTTCACCCCTCCACTTT.

This chain uses TRBV25-1 with TRBJ1-2; D not resolved. The CDR3 loop spans 14 amino acids. V was clipped by 1 base and J by 5 bases, with 11 bases between them. Germline CDR1 and CDR2: MGHDK and SYGVNS. The CDR3 protein is CASSEFFPLYGYTF. As DNA, the CDR3 is TGTGCCAGCAGTGAATTTTTCCCCCTATATGGCTACACCTTC.

There are many counts of this clonotype. The chain links TRBV6-4 to TRBJ2-1, with D tentatively TRBD2 (5 bases). CDR3 size: 16 residues. From germline, CDR1 is MRHNA and CDR2 SNTAGT. V was pared by 0 bases and J by 10 bases, with 19 bases between. The CDR3 sequence: CASSDSIPGVVREQFF. CDR3 nucleotide sequence: TGTGCCAGCAGTGACTCGATCCCCGGGGTAGTTCGGGAGCAGTTCTTC.

The table lists this clonotype with many counts. This chain connects TRBV5-1 to TRBJ2-2; possible D gene TRBD2, 5 bases. The germline V gene has CDR1 SGHRS and CDR2 YFSETQ. The CDR3 sequence is 15 residues long. V was clipped by 5 bases and J by 6 bases, with 17 bases between them. In DNA form, the CDR3 reads TGCGCCAGCAGATCCCACGCCGGGGTTTCCGGGGAGCTGTTTTTT. It encodes CASRSHAGVSGELFF.

This clonotype has ten or more counts. The chain recombines TRBV2 with TRBJ2-7; D gene ambiguous. V was shortened by 5 bases and J by 3 bases, with 14 bases between the two germline ends. Germline loops: CDR1 SNHLY, CDR2 FYNNEI. The CDR3 sequence is 14 residues long. In DNA, the CDR3 is TGTGCCAGCAGTCCGGCGAGACGACTCTACGAGCAGTACTTC. It specifies CASSPARRLYEQYF.

The rearrangement uses TRBV9 and TRBJ2-2; D unclear. CDR1 SGDLS and CDR2 YYNGEE come from the germline V gene. V was cut by 1 base and J by 6 bases, with 4 bases left in between. This CDR3 contains 12 residues. This CDR3 is CASSVPSGELFF. Here the CDR3 DNA reads TGTGCCAGCAGCGTACCATCCGGGGAGCTGTTTTTT. Full variable domain (remainder filled in from reference TRBV9 and TRBJ2-2): DSGVTQTPKHLITATGQRVTLRCSPRSGDLSVYWYQQSLDQGLQFLIQYYNGEERAKGNILERFSAQQFPDLHSELNLSSLELGDSALYFCASSVPSGELFFGEGSRLTVL.

The chain joins TRBV6-1 to TRBJ2-2; 9 nucleotides align to TRBD1. V shed 6 bases, J shed 3 bases, and the junction held 5 bases outside the gene matches. The CDR3 sequence is 15 residues long. Germline V gene data show CDR1 as MNHNS and CDR2 as SASEGT. The CDR3 DNA is TGTGCCAGCAGACCACAGGGGGCCCACACCGGGGAGCTGTTTTTT. Encoded protein: CASRPQGAHTGELFF.

This clonotype appeared many times. V is TRBV5-1 and J is TRBJ2-5; 10 bases are shared with TRBD2. The germline V gene has CDR1 SGHRS and CDR2 YFSETQ. The CDR3 length is 15 residues. J lost 5 bases, V lost 1 base, and 5 bases had no gene match. CDR3 DNA sequence: TGCGCCAGCAGCTTGACCGGGACTAGCGAGGAGACCCAGTACTTC. Protein: CASSLTGTSEETQYF.